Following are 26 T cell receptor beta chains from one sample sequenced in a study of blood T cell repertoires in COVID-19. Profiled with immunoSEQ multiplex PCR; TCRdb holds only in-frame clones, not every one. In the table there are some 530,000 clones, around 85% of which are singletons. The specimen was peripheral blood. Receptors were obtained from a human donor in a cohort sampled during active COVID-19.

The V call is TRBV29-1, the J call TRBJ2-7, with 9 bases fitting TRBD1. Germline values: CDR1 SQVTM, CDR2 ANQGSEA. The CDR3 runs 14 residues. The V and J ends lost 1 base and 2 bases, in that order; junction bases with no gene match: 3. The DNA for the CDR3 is TGCAGCGTTGAAGCCGGGACAGGGACCTACGAGCAGTACTTC. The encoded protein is CSVEAGTGTYEQYF.

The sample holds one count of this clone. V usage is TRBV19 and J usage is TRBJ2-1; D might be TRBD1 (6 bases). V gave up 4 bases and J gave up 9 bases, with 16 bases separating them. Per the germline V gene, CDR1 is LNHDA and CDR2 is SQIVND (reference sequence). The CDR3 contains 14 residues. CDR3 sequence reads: CASSTSPQGPEQFF. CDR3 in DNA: TGTGCCAGTAGTACCTCCCCACAGGGTCCTGAGCAGTTCTTC.

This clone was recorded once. In DNA, the CDR3 is TGTGCCAGCTCACCCTCGGCGGAGATGGTCGAGCAGTACTTC. It specifies CASSPSAEMVEQYF. The rearrangement uses TRBV18 and TRBJ2-7; D is undetermined. Germline CDR1 is KGHSH and CDR2 is LQKENI. This CDR3 is 14 amino acids long. With 3 bases removed from V and 6 bases from J, the gap between germline ends came to 15 bases.

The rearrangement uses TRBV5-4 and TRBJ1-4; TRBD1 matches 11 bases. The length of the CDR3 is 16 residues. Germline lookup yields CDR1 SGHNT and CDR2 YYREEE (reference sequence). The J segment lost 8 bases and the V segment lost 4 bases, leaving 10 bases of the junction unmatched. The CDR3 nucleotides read TGTGCCAGCAGCCAGCGGGACAGGGGGAGGAAAGAAAAACTGTTTTTT. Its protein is CASSQRDRGRKEKLFF.

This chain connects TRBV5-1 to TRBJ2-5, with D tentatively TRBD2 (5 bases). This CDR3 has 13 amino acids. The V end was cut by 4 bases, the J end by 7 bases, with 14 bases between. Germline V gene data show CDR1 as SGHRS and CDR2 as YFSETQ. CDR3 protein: CASSPQGEGTQYF. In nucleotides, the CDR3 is TGCGCCAGCAGCCCTCAAGGCGAGGGGACCCAGTACTTC.

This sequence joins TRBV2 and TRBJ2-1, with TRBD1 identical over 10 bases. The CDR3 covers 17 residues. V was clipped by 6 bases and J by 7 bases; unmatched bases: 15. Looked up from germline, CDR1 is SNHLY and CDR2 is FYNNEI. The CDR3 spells CASRKEIGTGDSNEQFF. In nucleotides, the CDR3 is TGTGCCAGCAGGAAGGAGATCGGGACAGGGGATAGTAATGAGCAGTTCTTC. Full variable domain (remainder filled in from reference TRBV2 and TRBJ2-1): EPEVTQTPSHQVTQMGQEVILRCVPISNHLYFYWYRQILGQKVEFLVSFYNNEISEKSEIFDDQFSVERPDGSNFTLKIRSTKLEDSAMYFCASRKEIGTGDSNEQFFGPGTRLTVL.

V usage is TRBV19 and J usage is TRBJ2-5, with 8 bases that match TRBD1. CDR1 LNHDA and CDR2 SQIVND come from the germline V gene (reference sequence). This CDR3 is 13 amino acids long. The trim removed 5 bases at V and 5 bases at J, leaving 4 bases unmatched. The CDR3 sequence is CASSFDRGETQYF. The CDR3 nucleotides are TGTGCCAGTAGTTTCGACAGGGGTGAGACCCAGTACTTC.

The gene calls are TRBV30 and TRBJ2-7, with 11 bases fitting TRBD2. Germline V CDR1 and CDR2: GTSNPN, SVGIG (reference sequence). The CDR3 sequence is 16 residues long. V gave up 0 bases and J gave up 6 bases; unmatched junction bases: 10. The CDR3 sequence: CAWSVGWLAGGLEQYF. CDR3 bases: TGTGCCTGGAGTGTCGGATGGCTAGCGGGAGGTCTCGAGCAGTACTTC.

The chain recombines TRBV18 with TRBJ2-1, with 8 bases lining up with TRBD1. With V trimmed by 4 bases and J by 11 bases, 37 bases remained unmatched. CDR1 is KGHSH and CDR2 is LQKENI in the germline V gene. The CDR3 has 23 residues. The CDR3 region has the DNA TGTGCCAGCTCACGGCCCGGGACAGGTTGGCCAAAGACTTACAATGATGGTGGCACTCAGCAGTTCTTC. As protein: CASSRPGTGWPKTYNDGGTQQFF.

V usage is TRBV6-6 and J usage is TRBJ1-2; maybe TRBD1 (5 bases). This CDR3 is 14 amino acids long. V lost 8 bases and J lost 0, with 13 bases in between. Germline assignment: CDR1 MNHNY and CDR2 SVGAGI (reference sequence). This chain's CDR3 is CASVTDNPNYGYTF. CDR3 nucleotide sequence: TGTGCCAGCGTGACGGACAACCCTAACTATGGCTACACCTTC.

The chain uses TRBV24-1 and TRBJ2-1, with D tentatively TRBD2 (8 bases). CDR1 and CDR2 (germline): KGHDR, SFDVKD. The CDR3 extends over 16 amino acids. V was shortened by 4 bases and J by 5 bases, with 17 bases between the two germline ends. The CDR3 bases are TGTGCCACCAGTGACCGAGGGGGCGGGGGGCACAATGAGCAGTTCTTC. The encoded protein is CATSDRGGGGHNEQFF.

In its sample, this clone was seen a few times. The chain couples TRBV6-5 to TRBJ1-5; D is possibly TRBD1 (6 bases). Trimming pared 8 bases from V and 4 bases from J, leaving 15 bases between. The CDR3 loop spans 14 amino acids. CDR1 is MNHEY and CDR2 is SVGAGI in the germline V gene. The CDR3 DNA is TGTGCCAGCTGCAAGGGCGGACAGAATCAGCCCCAGCATTTT. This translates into CASCKGGQNQPQHF.

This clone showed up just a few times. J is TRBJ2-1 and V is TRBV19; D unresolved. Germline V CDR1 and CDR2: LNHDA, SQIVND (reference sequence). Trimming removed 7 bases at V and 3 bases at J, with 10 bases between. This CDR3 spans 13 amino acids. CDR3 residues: CASTQRHYNEQFF. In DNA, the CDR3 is TGTGCCAGTACTCAACGACACTACAATGAGCAGTTCTTC.

The CDR3 region is CASSFVAEDNEQFF. The CDR3 DNA sequence: TGTGCCAGCAGTTTTGTGGCAGAGGACAATGAGCAGTTCTTC. The V and J genes are TRBV28 and TRBJ2-1; D not certain. Trimming cost V 3 bases and J 5 bases, with 11 bases left between them. Germline V lookup: CDR1 MDHEN, CDR2 SYDVKM. This CDR3 region has 14 residues. The full variable domain, completed using reference TRBV28 and TRBJ2-1, is DVKVTQSSRYLVKRTGEKVFLECVQDMDHENMFWYRQDPGLGLRLIYFSYDVKMKEKGDIPEGYSVSREKKERFSLILESASTNQTSMYLCASSFVAEDNEQFFGPGTRLTVL.

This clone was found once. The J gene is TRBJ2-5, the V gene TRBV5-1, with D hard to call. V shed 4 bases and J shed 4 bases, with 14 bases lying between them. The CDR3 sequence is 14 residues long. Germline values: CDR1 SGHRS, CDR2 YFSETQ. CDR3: CASSPPSPGETQYF. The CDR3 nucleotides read TGCGCCAGCAGCCCGCCGAGCCCAGGAGAGACCCAGTACTTC. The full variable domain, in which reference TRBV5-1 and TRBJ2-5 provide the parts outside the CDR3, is KAGVTQTPRYLIKTRGQQVTLSCSPISGHRSVSWYQQTPGQGLQFLFEYFSETQRNKGNFPGRFSGRQFSNSRSEMNVSTLELGDSALYLCASSPPSPGETQYFGPGTRLLVL.

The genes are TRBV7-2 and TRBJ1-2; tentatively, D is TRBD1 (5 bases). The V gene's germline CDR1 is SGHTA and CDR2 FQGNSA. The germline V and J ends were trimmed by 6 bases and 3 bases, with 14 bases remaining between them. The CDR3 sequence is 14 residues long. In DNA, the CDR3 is TGTGCCAGCAGTCGAAAAGGCAGGGACTATGGCTACACCTTC. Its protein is CASSRKGRDYGYTF.

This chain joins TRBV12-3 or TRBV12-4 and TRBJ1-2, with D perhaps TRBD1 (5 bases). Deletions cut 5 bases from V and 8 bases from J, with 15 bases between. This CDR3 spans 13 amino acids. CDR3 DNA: TGTGCCAGCAGTCCGGGACTGTCGCCGGGCTACACCTTC. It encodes CASSPGLSPGYTF.

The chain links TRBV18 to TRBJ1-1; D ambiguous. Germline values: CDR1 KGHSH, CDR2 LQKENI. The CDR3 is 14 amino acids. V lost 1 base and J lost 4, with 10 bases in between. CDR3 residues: CASSPLRGVTEAFF. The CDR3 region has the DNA TGTGCCAGCTCACCACTCCGAGGAGTCACTGAAGCTTTCTTT.

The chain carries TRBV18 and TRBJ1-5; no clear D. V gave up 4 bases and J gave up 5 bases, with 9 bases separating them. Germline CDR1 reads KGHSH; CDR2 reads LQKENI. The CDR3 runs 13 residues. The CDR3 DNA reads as TGTGCCAGCTCACTAAACCGGGATCAGCCCCAGCATTTT. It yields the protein CASSLNRDQPQHF.

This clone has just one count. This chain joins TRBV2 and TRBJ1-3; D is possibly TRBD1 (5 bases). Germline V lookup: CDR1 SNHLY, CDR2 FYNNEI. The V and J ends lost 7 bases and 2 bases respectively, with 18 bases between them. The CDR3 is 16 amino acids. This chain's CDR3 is CASMGGAPRTGNTIYF. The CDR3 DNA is TGTGCCAGCATGGGAGGGGCTCCCCGGACTGGAAACACCATATATTTT.

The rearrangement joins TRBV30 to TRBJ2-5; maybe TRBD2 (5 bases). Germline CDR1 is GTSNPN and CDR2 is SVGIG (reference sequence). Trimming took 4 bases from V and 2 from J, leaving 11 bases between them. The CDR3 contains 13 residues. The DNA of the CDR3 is TGTGCCTGGAATTCGGGATTACAAGAGACCCAGTACTTC. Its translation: CAWNSGLQETQYF.

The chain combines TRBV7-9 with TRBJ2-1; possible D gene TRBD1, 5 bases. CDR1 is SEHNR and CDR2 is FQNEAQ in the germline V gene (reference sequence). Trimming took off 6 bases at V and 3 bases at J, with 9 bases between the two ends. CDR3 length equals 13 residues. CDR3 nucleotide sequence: TGTGCCAGCAGTACGGACAACTACAATGAGCAGTTCTTC. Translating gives CASSTDNYNEQFF.

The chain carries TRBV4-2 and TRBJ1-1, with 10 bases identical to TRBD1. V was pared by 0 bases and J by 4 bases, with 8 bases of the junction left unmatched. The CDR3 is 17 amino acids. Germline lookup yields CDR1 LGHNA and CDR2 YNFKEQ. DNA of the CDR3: TGTGCCAGCAGCCAAGATGTGGACAGGGGGAGGGGCACTGAAGCTTTCTTT. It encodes CASSQDVDRGRGTEAFF.

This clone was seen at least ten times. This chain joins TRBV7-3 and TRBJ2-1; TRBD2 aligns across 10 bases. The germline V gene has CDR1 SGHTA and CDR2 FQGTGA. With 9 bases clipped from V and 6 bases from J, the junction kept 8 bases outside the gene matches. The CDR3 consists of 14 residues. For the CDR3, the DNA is TGTGCCAGTGCTAGCGGGAGTAAAGTCAATGAGCAGTTCTTC. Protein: CASASGSKVNEQFF. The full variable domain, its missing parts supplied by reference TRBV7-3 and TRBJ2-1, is GAGVSQTPSNKVTEKGKYVELRCDPISGHTALYWYRQSLGQGPEFLIYFQGTGAADDSGLPNDRFFAVRPEGSVSTLKIQRTERGDSAVYLCASASGSKVNEQFFGPGTRLTVL.

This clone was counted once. CDR3: CASSPMGQGNSPLHF. The CDR3 DNA sequence: TGTGCCAGCTCACCAATGGGGCAGGGGAATTCACCCCTCCACTTT. The chain recombines TRBV18 with TRBJ1-6; possible D gene TRBD1, 6 bases. The CDR3 extends over 15 amino acids. In germline, CDR1 is KGHSH, CDR2 LQKENI. Trimming left V 2 bases short and J 7 bases short, with 12 bases between.

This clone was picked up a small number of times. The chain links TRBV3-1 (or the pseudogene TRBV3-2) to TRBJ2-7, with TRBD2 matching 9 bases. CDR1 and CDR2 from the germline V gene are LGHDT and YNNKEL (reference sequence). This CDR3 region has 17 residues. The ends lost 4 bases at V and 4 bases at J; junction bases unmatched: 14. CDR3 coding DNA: TGTGCCAGCAGCCTTACAGTAGCGGGAGTAGTACCTTACGAGCAGTACTTC. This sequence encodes CASSLTVAGVVPYEQYF.